This T cell receptor beta chain was recovered during a study of beta chain features in type 1 diabetes. Reverse transcription of all isolated RNA meant that expressed TCRB transcripts were sequenced. The table came from immunoSEQ multiplex PCR; TCRdb's copy has only in-frame clones and leaves some out. The repertoire holds approximately 150,000 clones, with roughly 9% as singletons. Trimming stripped 1 base from V and 6 bases from J, with 22 bases between. The CDR3 length is 19 residues. Germline values: CDR1 SGHTA, CDR2 FQGNSA. The TCR comes from a woman aged 18 to 35 in good health. Sequencing was carried out using central memory CD4+ T cells from blood. V and J are TRBV7-2 and TRBJ1-6; tentative D call: TRBD1 (5 bases). CDR3 sequence: CASSLDDADWEGINSPLHF. CDR3 coding DNA: TGTGCCAGCAGCTTAGATGATGCTGACTGGGAGGGGATTAATTCACCCCTCCACTTT.